This TCR beta chain was captured by sequencing in a study of T cells expressing NK-cell markers. Study-wide points: Questions lingered over whether expanded NKG2C+ T cell clones were HCMV-specific.

TCRdb reprocessed the 5' RACE reads and reports one entry per CDR3 protein, with no DNA. This sample's table reports approximately 170,000 distinct CDR3 sequences. On this clonotype: Its antigen is undetermined.

The CDR3 is 14 amino acids. Germline V lookup: CDR1 KGHSH, CDR2 LQKENI. The chain recombines TRBV18 with TRBJ2-3; TCRdb proposes TRBD2, but this gene call is untestable without DNA. This clonotype originated in a man aged 18 to 69 in good health. Sequencing was done on a sample of blood T cells: a sorted CD56 or NKG2C T cell subset, CD4+ or CD8+ T cells, or bulk PBMC T cells (not recorded which). The CDR3 loop is CASSGDGHTDTQYF.